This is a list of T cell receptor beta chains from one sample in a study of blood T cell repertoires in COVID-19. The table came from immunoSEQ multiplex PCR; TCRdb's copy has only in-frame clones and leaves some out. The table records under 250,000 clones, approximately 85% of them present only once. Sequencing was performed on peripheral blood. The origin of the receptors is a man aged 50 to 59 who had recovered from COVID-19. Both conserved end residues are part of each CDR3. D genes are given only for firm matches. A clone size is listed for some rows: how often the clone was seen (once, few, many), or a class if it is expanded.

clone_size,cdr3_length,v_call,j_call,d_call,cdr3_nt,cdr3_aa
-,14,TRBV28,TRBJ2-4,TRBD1,TGTGCCAGCAGTTTAAACCGGGACAGTAACATTCAGTACTTC,CASSLNRDSNIQYF
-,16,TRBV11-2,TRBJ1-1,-,TGTGCCAGCAGCCCCAACCCTAGACAGACGAACACTGAAGCTTTCTTT,CASSPNPRQTNTEAFF
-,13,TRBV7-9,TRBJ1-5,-,TGTGCCAGCAGCTTACTAGCCGATCAGCCCCAGCATTTT,CASSLLADQPQHF
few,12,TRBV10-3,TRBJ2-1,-,TGTGCCATCAGTGATCTAGAGGATGAGCAGTTCTTC,CAISDLEDEQFF
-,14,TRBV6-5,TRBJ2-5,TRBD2,TGTGCCAGCAGCGGGACTAGCGGGCGAGGGGCCCAGTACTTC,CASSGTSGRGAQYF
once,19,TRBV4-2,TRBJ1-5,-,TGTGCCAGCAGCCAAACTCCGGGATTCAGGATTGATAGCAATCAGCCCCAGCATTTT,CASSQTPGFRIDSNQPQHF
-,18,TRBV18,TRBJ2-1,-,TGTGCCAGCTCACCTCCCCCCGCAGGGGTAGGGGCCTACAATGAGCAGTTCTTC,CASSPPPAGVGAYNEQFF
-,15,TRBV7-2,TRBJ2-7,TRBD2,TGTGCCAGCAGCTTAGAATCCGGGAGGGCCTACGAGCAGTACTTC,CASSLESGRAYEQYF
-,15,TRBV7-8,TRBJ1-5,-,TGTGCCAGCAGCTTAGCAGGGGTTGGAAATCAGCCCCAGCATTTT,CASSLAGVGNQPQHF
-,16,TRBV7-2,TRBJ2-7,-,TGTGCCAGCAGCCTACAGCCCCCAGCGGTCTCCTACGAGCAGTACTTC,CASSLQPPAVSYEQYF
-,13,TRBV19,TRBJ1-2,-,TGTGCCAGTAGTTCCCAGGGATCCTATGGCTACACCTTC,CASSSQGSYGYTF
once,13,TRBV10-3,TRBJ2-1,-,TGTGCCATCAGTCAGGGGCCTTACAATGAGCAGTTCTTC,CAISQGPYNEQFF
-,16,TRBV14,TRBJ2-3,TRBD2,TGTGCCAGCAGCCAAGGCTTTTCGGGAGGGGCAGATACGCAGTATTTT,CASSQGFSGGADTQYF
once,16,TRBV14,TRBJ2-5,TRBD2,TGTGCCAGCAGCCGCGGACTAGCGGGGGGCCAAGAGACCCAGTACTTC,CASSRGLAGGQETQYF
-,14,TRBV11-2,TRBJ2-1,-,TGTGCCAGCAGCTCCTCCCCGGTTGACAATGAGCAGTTCTTC,CASSSSPVDNEQFF
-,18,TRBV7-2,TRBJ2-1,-,TGTGCCAGCAGCTTAGTCCCGGCTCGTCGCGGCCGGCGCAATGAGCAGTTCTTC,CASSLVPARRGRRNEQFF
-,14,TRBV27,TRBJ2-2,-,TGTGCCAGCAGTTTGACAGTGAACACCGGGGAGCTGTTTTTT,CASSLTVNTGELFF
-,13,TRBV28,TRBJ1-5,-,TGTGCCAGCAGGAGGGTGAGCAATCAGCCCCAGCATTTT,CASRRVSNQPQHF
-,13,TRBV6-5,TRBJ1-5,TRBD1,TGTGCCACCGGGACAGGCGGGGGTCAGCCCCAGCATTTT,CATGTGGGQPQHF
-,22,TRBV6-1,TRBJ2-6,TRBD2,TGTGCCAGCAGTGAAGACCCCCTCCGGGCAGCGGGAGGATTCTCTGGGGCCAACGTCCTGACTTTC,CASSEDPLRAAGGFSGANVLTF
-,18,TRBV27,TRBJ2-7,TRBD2,TGTGCCAGCAGTTTAATCTCCCGACCTGGGGGAGGGTATTACGAGCAGTACTTC,CASSLISRPGGGYYEQYF
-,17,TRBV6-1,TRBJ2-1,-,TGTGCCAGCAGTGAAGTACAGTCGACAGGGACTGGGGATGAGCAGTTCTTC,CASSEVQSTGTGDEQFF
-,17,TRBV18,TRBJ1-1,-,TGTGCCAGCTCGCCCGATCCCTACCCCATTATGAACACTGAAGCTTTCTTT,CASSPDPYPIMNTEAFF
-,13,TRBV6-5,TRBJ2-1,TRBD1,TGTGCCAGCGGGGGGACAGGGCTGAATGAGCAGTTCTTC,CASGGTGLNEQFF
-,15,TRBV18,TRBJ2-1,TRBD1,TGTGCCAGCTCCCCTATCCCGACAGGGCTCAATGAGCAGTTCTTC,CASSPIPTGLNEQFF
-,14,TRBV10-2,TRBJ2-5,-,TGCGCCAGCAGTGGGGGGACAATGCAAGAGACCCAGTACTTC,CASSGGTMQETQYF
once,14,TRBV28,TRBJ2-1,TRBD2,TGTGCCAGCAGAAGGGGAGCGGGAGTATATGAGCAGTTCTTC,CASRRGAGVYEQFF
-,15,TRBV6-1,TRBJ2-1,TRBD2,TGTGCCAGCAGTGAGACTAGCGGGAGGGGCGATGAGCAGTTCTTC,CASSETSGRGDEQFF
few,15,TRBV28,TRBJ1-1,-,TGTGCCAGCAGTTTTAGTCGGGGGTTGAACACTGAAGCTTTCTTT,CASSFSRGLNTEAFF